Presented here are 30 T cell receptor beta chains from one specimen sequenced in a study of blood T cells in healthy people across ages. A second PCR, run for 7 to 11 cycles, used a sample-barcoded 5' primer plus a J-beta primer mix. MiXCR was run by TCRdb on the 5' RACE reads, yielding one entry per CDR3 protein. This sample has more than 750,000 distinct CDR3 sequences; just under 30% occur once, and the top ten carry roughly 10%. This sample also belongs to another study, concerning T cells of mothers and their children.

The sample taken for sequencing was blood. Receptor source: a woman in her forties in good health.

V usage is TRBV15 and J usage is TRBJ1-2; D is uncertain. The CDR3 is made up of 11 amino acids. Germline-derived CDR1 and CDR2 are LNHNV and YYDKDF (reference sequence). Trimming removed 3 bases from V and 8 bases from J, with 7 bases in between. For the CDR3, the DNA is TGTGCCACCAGCAGCGGTAGCGGCTACACCTTC. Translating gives CATSSGSGYTF.

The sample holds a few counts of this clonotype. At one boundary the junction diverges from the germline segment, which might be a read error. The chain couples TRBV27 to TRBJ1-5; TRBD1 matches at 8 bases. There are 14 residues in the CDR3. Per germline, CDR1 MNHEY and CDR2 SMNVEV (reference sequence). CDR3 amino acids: CAGSLDRGNQPQHF. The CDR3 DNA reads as TGTGCCGGCAGCCTCGACAGGGGTAATCAGCCCCAGCATTTT.

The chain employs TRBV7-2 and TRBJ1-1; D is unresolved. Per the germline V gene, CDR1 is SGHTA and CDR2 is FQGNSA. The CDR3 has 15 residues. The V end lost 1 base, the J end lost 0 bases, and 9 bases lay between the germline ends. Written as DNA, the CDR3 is TGTGCCAGCAGCTTAGGTAGTCAGATGAACACTGAAGCTTTCTTT. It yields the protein CASSLGSQMNTEAFF.

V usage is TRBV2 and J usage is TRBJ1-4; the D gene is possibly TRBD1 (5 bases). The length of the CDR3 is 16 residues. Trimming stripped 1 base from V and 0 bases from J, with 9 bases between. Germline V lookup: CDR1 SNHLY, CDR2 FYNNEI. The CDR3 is CASSEGDSATNEKLFF. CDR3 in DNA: TGTGCCAGCAGTGAAGGGGACTCTGCAACTAATGAAAAACTGTTTTTT.

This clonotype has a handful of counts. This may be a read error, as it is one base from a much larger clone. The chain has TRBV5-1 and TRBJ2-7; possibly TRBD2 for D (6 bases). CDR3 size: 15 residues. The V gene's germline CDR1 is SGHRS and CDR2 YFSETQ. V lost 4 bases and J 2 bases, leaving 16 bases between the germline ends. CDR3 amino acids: CASSRRESVAYEQYF. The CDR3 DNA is TGCGCCAGCAGCCGCCGGGAGAGCGTCGCCTACGAGCAGTACTTC. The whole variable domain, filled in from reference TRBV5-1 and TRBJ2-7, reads KAGVTQTPRYLIKTRGQQVTLSCSPISGHRSVSWYQQTPGQGLQFLFEYFSETQRNKGNFPGRFSGRQFSNSRSEMNVSTLELGDSALYLCASSRRESVAYEQYFGPGTRLTVT.

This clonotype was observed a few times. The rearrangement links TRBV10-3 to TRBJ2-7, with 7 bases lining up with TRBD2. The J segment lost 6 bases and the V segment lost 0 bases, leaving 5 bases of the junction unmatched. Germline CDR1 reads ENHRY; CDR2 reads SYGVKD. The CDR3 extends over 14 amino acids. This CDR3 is CAISESWEGPEQYF. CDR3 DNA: TGTGCCATCAGTGAGTCGTGGGAGGGACCCGAGCAGTACTTC.

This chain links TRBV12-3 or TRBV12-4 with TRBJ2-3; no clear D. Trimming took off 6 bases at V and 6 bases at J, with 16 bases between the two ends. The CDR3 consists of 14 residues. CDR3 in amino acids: CASRETFMRDTQYF. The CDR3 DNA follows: TGTGCCAGCAGGGAGACTTTCATGAGGGATACGCAGTATTTT.

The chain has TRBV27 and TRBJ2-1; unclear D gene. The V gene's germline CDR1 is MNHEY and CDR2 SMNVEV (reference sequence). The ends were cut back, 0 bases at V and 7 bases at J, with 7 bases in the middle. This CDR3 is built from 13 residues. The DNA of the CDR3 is TGTGCCAGCAGTTTATCGACGTCTAATGAGCAGTTCTTC. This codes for CASSLSTSNEQFF.

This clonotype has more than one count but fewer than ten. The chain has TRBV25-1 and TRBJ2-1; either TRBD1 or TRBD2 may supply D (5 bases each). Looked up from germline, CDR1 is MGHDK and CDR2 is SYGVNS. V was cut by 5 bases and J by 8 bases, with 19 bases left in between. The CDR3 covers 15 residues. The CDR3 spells CASSRPGPAVDEQFF. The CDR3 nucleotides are TGTGCCAGCAGTAGACCGGGACCAGCGGTGGATGAGCAGTTCTTC.

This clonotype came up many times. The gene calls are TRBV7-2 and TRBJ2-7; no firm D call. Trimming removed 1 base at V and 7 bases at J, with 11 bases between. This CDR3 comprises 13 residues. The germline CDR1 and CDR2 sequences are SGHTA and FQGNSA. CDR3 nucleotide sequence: TGTGCCAGCAGCTTAGAGTCCCATGGTGAGCAGTACTTC. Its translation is CASSLESHGEQYF.

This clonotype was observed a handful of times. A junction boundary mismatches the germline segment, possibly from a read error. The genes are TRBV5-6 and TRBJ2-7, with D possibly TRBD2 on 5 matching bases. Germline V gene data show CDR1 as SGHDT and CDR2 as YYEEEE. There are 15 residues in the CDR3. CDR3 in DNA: TGTGCCGGCAGCTTGGCCGTCGGGGATCCGAGGGAGCAGTACTTC. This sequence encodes CAGSLAVGDPREQYF. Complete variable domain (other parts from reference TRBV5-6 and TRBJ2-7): DAGVTQSPTHLIKTRGQQVTLRCSPKSGHDTVSWYQQALGQGPQFIFQYYEEEERQRGNFPDRFSGHQFPNYSSELNVNALLLGDSALYLCAGSLAVGDPREQYFGPGTRLTVT.

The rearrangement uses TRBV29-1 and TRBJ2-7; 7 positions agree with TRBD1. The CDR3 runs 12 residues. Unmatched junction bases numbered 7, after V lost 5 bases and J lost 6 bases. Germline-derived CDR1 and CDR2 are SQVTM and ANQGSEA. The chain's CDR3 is CSVRQGEGEQYF. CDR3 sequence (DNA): TGCAGCGTTAGACAGGGTGAAGGCGAGCAGTACTTC.

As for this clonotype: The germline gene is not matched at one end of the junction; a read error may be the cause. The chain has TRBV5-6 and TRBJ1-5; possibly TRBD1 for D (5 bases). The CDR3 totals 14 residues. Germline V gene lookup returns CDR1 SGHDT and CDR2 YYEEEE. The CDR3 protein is CTSSLRGRNQPQHF. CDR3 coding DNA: TGTACCAGCAGCTTGAGGGGCCGGAATCAGCCCCAGCATTTT.

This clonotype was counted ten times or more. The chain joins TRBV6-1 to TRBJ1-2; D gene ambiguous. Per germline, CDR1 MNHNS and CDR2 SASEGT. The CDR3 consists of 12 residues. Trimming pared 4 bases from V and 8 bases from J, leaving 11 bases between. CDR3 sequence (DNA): TGTGCCAGCAGTGGGGGAGTAAAGGGCTACACCTTC. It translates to CASSGGVKGYTF.

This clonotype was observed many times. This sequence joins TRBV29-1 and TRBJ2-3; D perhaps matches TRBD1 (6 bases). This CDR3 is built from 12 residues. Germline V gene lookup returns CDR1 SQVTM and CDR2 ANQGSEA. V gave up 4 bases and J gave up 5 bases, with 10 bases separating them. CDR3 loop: CSVVWGQDTQYF. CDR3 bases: TGCAGCGTTGTATGGGGGCAAGATACGCAGTATTTT.

In nucleotides, the CDR3 is TGTGCCAGCAGCTTGGCCAAGTTAGTCGGATGGACTGAAGCTTTCTTT. Translation gives CASSLAKLVGWTEAFF. The rearrangement links TRBV11-2 to TRBJ1-1; no firm D call. V was shortened by 3 bases and J by 5 bases, with 19 bases between the two germline ends. The germline V gene has CDR1 SGHAT and CDR2 FQNNGV. The CDR3 runs to 16 residues.

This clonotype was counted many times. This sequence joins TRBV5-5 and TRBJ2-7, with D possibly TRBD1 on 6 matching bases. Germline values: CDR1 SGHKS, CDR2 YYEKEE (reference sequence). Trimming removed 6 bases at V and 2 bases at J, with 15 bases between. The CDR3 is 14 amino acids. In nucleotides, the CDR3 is TGTGCCAGCAACAATAAACAGGGACCCTACGAGCAGTACTTC. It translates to CASNNKQGPYEQYF.

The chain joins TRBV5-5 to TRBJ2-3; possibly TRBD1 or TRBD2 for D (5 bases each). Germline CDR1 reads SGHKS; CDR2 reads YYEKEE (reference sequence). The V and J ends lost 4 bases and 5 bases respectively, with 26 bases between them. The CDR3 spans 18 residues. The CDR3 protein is CASSLMGFGTPNEDTQYF. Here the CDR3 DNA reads TGTGCCAGCAGCCTCATGGGGTTCGGGACCCCTAACGAAGATACGCAGTATTTT.

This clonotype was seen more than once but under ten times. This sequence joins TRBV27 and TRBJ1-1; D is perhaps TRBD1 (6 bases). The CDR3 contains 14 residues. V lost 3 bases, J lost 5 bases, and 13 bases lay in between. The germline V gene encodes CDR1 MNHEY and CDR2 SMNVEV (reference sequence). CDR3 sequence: CASSFRGGETEAFF. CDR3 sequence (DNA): TGTGCCAGCAGTTTTCGAGGGGGAGAGACTGAAGCTTTCTTT.

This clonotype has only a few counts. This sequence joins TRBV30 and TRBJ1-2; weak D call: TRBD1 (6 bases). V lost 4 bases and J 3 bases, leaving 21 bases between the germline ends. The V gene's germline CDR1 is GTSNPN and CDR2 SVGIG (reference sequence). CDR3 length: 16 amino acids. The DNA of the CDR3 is TGTGCCTGGAAAAGGGGGGATCACCGTTCGTACTATGGCTACACCTTC. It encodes CAWKRGDHRSYYGYTF.

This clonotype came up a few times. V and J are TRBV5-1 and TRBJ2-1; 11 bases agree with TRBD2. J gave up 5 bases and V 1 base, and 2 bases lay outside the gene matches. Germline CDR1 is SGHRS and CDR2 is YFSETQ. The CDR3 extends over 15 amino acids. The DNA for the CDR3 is TGCGCCAGCAGCTTGCTGACTAGCGGGAACAATGAGCAGTTCTTC. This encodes CASSLLTSGNNEQFF.

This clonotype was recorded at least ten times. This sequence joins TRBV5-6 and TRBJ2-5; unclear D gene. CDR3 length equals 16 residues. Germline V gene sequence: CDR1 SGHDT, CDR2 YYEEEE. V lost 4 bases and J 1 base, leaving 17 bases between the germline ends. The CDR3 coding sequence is TGTGCCAGCAGCCCGCGGACGGAAGGCCCCCAAGAGACCCAGTACTTC. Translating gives CASSPRTEGPQETQYF.

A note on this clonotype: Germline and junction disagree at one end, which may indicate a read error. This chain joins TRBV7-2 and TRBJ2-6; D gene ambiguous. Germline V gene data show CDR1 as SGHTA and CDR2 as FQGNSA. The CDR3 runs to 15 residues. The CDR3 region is CASSSGCPGVNVLTF. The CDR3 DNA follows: TGTGCCAGCAGCTCTGGGTGTCCTGGGGTCAACGTCCTGACTTTC.

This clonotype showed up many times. The DNA for the CDR3 is TGTGCCAGCAGTTTACGGAATGGCCCAGAGACCCAGTACTTC. Translation: CASSLRNGPETQYF. V and J are TRBV6-2 or TRBV6-3 and TRBJ2-5; D gene uncertain. V was shortened by 4 bases and J by 4 bases, with 13 bases between the two germline ends. Germline CDR1 and CDR2: MNHEY and SVGEGT. The length of the CDR3 is 14 residues.

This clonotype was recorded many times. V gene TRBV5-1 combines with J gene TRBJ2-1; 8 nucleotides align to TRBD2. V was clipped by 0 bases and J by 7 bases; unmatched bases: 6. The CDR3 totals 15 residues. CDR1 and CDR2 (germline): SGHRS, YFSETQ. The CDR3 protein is CASSLVTGGANEQFF. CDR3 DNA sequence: TGCGCCAGCAGCTTGGTAACGGGGGGGGCAAATGAGCAGTTCTTC.

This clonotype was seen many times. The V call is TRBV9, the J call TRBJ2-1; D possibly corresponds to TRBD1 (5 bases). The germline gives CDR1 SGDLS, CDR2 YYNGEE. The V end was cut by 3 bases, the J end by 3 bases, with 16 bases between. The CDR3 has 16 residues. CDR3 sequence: CASSALDQGIYNEQFF. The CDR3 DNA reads TGTGCCAGCAGCGCCTTGGATCAGGGAATCTACAATGAGCAGTTCTTC.

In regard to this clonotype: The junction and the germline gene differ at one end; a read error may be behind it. Written as DNA, the CDR3 is TGTGCTAGCAGCCGAGGCAAGGAGTACGAGCAGTACTTC. The encoded protein is CASSRGKEYEQYF. This chain joins TRBV7-7 and TRBJ2-7; D is uncertain. Germline V gene sequence: CDR1 SSHAT, CDR2 FNYEAQ (reference sequence). The CDR3 has 13 residues.

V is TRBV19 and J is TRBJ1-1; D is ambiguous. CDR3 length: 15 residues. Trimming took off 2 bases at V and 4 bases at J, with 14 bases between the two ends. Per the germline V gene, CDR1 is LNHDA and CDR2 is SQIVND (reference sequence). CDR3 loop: CASSINSAGVTEAFF. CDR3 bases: TGTGCCAGTAGTATAAATTCGGCGGGCGTCACTGAAGCTTTCTTT.

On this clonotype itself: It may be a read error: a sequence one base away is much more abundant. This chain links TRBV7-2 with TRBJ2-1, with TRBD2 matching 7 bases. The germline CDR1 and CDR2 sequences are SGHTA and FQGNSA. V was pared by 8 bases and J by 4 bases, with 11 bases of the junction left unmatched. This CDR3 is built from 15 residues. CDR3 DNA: TGTGCCAGCGGCTCGCGGGGGACTACTTACAATGAGCAGTTCTTC. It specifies CASGSRGTTYNEQFF.

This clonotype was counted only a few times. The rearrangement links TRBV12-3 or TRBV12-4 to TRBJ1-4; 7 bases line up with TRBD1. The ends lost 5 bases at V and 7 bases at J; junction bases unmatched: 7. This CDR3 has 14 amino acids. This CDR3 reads CASSDRVYGEKLFF. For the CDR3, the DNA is TGTGCCAGCAGTGACAGGGTTTACGGTGAAAAACTGTTTTTT.